This T cell receptor beta chain stems from a study of T cells in Graves' hyperthyroidism and ophthalmopathy (dated by TCRdb to the late 2010s). In terms of the full investigation: Peripheral blood was sampled at the time of initial diagnosis, prior to any treatment. To identify TCR V-J signatures that set the groups apart, the researchers used a discovery cohort of 90 to 100 patients, made up of fewer than 50 with Graves' ophthalmopathy and 57 with stable Graves' hyperthyroidism. Prospective prediction of ophthalmopathy was tested in an independent validation cohort consisting of some 18 hyperthyroidism patients and approximately 16 patients who later progressed to ophthalmopathy. The roughly 91 discovery patients were randomly divided into training and test sets at a 7:3 ratio. In several Graves' hyperthyroidism patients, the study also compared T-cell repertoires from thyroid tissue with T-cell repertoires from blood. After sampling, hyperthyroidism patients received methimazole starting at 30 mg daily, and ophthalmopathy patients received high-dose intravenous methylprednisolone. TCR Vbeta CDR3 sequencing of 120 to 150 peripheral blood samples (roughly 43 ophthalmopathy, around 80 hyperthyroidism and some 17 progressor patients) is reported in the paper.

A patient counted as having stable Graves' hyperthyroidism if no progression to ophthalmopathy occurred over 18 months of follow-up. Hyperthyroidism patients were aged 18 to 65 years and newly diagnosed, with disease duration of less than 2 months. The study excluded patients with uncontrolled infections, other autoimmune diseases, pregnancy or lactation. Clinical symptoms, serum thyroxine and TRAb, thyroid ultrasound, and orbital computed tomography formed the basis for the diagnoses. PBMCs were isolated from about 10 ml of fresh peripheral blood by Ficoll-Paque density gradient centrifugation. Total RNA was extracted with Trizol reagent, and quality was checked on an Agilent 2100 Bioanalyzer. This clonotype showed up many times. The target of this receptor is not known. No base quality values were provided; no much bigger clone lies one nucleotide off. The CDR3 goes from the cysteine to the phenylalanine over 13 residues. The entry retains the CDR3 DNA only, 39 bases that are in frame from base 1. CDR1 LGHDT and CDR2 YNNKEL are derived from the germline V gene (reference sequence). V was cut back by 5 bases and J by 1 base, leaving a gap of 3 bases between them.

Paper-wide results and their limitations: No statistical method was used to set the sample size in advance, and investigators knew the group allocation. In validation, the model predicted progression to ophthalmopathy a median of roughly 6.1 months before onset, with over 60% sensitivity and 72.22% specificity. Blood samples also contained most of the expanded thyroid clonotypes (frequency above 0.001), which suggests that blood repertoires may reflect thyroid immune responses. In cross-validation, a model built on a 13 V-J signature told ophthalmopathy apart from stable hyperthyroidism with just under 90% sensitivity and about 81% specificity, and in testing the same model reached 80%/75%.

Amplification of TCR beta CDR3 regions was carried out from RNA transcripts. A first-round RT-PCR of the TCR CDR3 used the HTBI primer set with the Qiagen OneStep RT-PCR kit. The libraries were constructed in a second round of multiplex PCR and then size-selected and purified. Libraries were sequenced paired-end with 100 bp reads on an Illumina HiSeq2000. In the paper's pipeline: SOAPnuke was used to process the raw data, throwing out any read that contained adapters or uncalled bases, had a mean Phred below 15, or lacked an exact constant-primer or identifier match. High-quality paired reads were merged with COPE v1.2.5, and unique nucleotide sequences were defined as clonotypes. MiTCR v1.1 was used to align the clonotypes against IMGT TRBV, TRBD and TRBJ reference segments. Analysis was restricted to V-J combinations with a frequency above 0.0001, which covered roughly 99% of repertoires. The TCS score was defined as F50 (clonal expansion) divided by E x V (chaos), with BLOSUM62-based TCRdist calculated between CDR3 peptides within each V-J. Welch's t-statistics and random forest reduced approximately 520 V-J features to 10 to 15, which were used in a naive Bayes classifier (R e1071). The raw public data were reprocessed by TCRdb itself: fastp quality trimming at Q25, MiXCR clonotype calling, in-frame beta chains only. Rows are unified per CDR3 protein, each entry keeping the most common DNA and genes. The V and J calls reflect TCRdb's pipeline rather than the authors' work. For this sample the table gives 300,000 to 400,000 distinct CDR3 sequences, of which roughly 13% were detected only once. The ten top clones hold around 9.2% of the sample.

Input material: blood. This TCR was sampled from a woman aged 18-29 years with Graves' hyperthyroidism. This sequence uses TRBV3-1 and TRBJ2-6, with the D gene call left open. The CDR3 has the sequence CASSYSGANVLTF. The DNA sequence is TGTGCCAGCAGCTATTCTGGGGCCAACGTCCTGACTTTC.